These T cell receptor beta chains were read from a single sample in a study of read filtering for tumor transcriptome and immune sequencing. Via MiXCR, TCRdb re-called the reads, giving one row per CDR3 protein. The sample lists about 45,000 distinct CDR3 sequences; approximately 19% were seen once. The specimen sequenced was a population of CD138-negative cells sorted from bone marrow. These receptors were obtained from a donor at least 40 years old with multiple myeloma. Both conserved end residues are part of each CDR3. Each record gives: J gene, D gene, V gene, CDR3 protein. The D gene is left open where the match is weak.

TRBJ2-1 NA TRBV2 CASSESVTFVDNEQFF
TRBJ2-1 TRBD2 TRBV6-2/TRBV6-3 CASSYTTSGRRDEQFF
TRBJ2-5 TRBD1 TRBV20-1 CSARVRGRVGYQETQYF
TRBJ2-2 NA TRBV12-3/TRBV12-4 CASSSRTENTGELFF
TRBJ1-5 NA TRBV6-1 CASSEALGHQPQHF
TRBJ1-1 TRBD1 TRBV29-1 CSVEKQGEATEAFF
TRBJ2-2 NA TRBV7-2 CASSLVAGIGAGELFF
TRBJ2-1 TRBD2 TRBV7-2 CASSLSGTTYNEQFF
TRBJ1-2 NA TRBV10-2 CASSENGDGYTF
TRBJ2-5 TRBD2 TRBV28 CASSLAGDETQYF
TRBJ2-5 TRBD2 TRBV28 CASSLSSGGGRTQYF
TRBJ2-1 NA TRBV6-5 CASSYSAGTYNEQFF
TRBJ2-5 TRBD2 TRBV19 CASSMTSGRGETQYF
TRBJ2-7 TRBD2 TRBV29-1 CSVETSGSRGSYEQYF
TRBJ2-3 TRBD1 TRBV5-1 CASSLGTGGADTQYF
TRBJ2-1 NA TRBV12-3/TRBV12-4 CASTLQGNEQFF